These T cell receptor beta chains were read from a single sample in a study of CD8+ T cells in alopecia areata. Method: immunoSEQ multiplex PCR; TCRdb's copy keeps in-frame clones and lacks some. The repertoire consists of 200,000 to 250,000 clones, with approximately 57% occurring once and the leading ten covering roughly 1.5%. The sample in question was CD4+ T cells sorted from blood, obtained at week 4, from a patient treated with tofacitinib. The receptors come from a human donor with alopecia areata. The conserved cysteine and the conserved F or W are not part of the CDR3 here. The order of the fields is D gene, V gene, clone size, CDR3 protein. D genes are given only for firm matches. Clone size is stated in some rows and not others, as once, few, many or a class when expanded.

TRBD1 | TRBV29-1 | - | SVEAGQRTGELF
- | TRBV11-3 | few | ASSPYGGEQY
- | TRBV14 | - | ASSQVGGGADEQY
TRBD2 | TRBV5-1 | few | ASSPWTSGGPGDTQY
TRBD1 | TRBV14 | - | ASSHTTGITDTQY
TRBD1 | TRBV29-1 | - | SVVPGTGSGGYT
- | TRBV27 | - | ASSSGGYEQY
TRBD1 | TRBV4-3 | - | ASSRAGGQGGTEAF
- | TRBV29-1 | - | SVEDVLYGYT
- | TRBV29-1 | - | SVDLQNYGYT
- | TRBV15 | - | ATSRGTRADEQY
- | TRBV30 | - | AWRGQGNYGYT
- | TRBV10-3 | - | AISDQGGRLYEQY
- | TRBV27 | - | ASSFSSQNVGYT
TRBD1 | TRBV30 | few | AWSGQGRQPQH
- | TRBV6-6 | - | ASSYGGENTEAF
TRBD1 | TRBV7-2 | - | ASSAGTGNSNQPQH
TRBD2 | TRBV5-6 | few | ASGPGGNINEQF
- | TRBV6-1 | - | ATSIGHEQY
- | TRBV5-1 | - | ASSLFASDTDTQY
- | TRBV27 | - | ASSSGFRALH
- | TRBV9 | - | ASSVGLGETQY
- | TRBV29-1 | - | SVVQVEAF
TRBD1 | TRBV27 | - | ASSRGQGAYEQY
- | TRBV7-2 | - | ASSLARGGQPQH
TRBD2 | TRBV2 | - | ASSEPRGVNEQF
- | TRBV9 | - | ASSTRQNTEAF
TRBD2 | TRBV29-1 | - | SVGSSGGALGNEQF
- | TRBV5-1 | few | ASTQNTEAF
- | TRBV6-5 | - | ASRPGNSPLH
- | TRBV29-1 | - | SVGGTNYGYT
- | TRBV28 | - | ASSLSPDSYGYT
- | TRBV29-1 | once | SVLTYNEQF
TRBD2 | TRBV29-1 | - | SVRLAGTGELF
- | TRBV27 | - | ASSNLGENTEAF
- | TRBV6-5 | - | ASSYDSPPYEQY
TRBD1 | TRBV19 | few | ASSIGGQANNYGYT
- | TRBV5-1 | once | ASSPTERRGYEQY
- | TRBV7-3 | few | ASSLQYNSPLH
- | TRBV18 | few | ASSPRTTQGEQY
TRBD1 | TRBV6-5 | - | ASRQGWMNTEAF
TRBD1 | TRBV7-3 | few | ASSPDREHGYT
- | TRBV5-5 | - | ASSLDALPYNEQF
- | TRBV29-1 | few | SASKRVAQETQY
TRBD1 | TRBV7-8 | - | ASSLSAGGGDGYT
- | TRBV29-1 | - | SAVRDDDGYT
- | TRBV28 | - | ASNFAGAHYNEQF
- | TRBV29-1 | few | SVQTFGGGYT
- | TRBV6-1 | - | ASSEAGFGAF